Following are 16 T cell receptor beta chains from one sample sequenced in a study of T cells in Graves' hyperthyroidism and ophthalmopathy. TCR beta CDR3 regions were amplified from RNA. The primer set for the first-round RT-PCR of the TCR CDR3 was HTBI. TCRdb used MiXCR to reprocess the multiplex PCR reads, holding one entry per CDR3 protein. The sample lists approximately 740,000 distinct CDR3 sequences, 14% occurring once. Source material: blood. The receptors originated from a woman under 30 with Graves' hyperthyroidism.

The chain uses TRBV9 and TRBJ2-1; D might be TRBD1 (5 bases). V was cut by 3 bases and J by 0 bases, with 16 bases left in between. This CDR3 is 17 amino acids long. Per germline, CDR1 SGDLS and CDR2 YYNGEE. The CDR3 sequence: CASSATGRLSSYNEQFF. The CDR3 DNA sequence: TGTGCCAGCAGCGCCACAGGACGCCTAAGCTCCTACAATGAGCAGTTCTTC.

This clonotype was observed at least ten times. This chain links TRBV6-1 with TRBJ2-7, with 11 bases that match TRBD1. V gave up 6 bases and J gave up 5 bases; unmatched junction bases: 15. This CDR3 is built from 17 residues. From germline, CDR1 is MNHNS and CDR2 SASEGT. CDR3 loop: CASRPLPFGTGGNEQYF. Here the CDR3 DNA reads TGTGCCAGCAGACCCCTACCTTTCGGGACAGGGGGGAACGAGCAGTACTTC.

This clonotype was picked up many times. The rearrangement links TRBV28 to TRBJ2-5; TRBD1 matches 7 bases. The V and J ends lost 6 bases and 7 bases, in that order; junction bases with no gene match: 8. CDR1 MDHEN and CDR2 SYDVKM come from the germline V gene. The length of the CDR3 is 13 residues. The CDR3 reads CASSSTNRGTQYF. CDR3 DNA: TGTGCCAGCAGCTCTACGAACAGGGGGACCCAGTACTTC.

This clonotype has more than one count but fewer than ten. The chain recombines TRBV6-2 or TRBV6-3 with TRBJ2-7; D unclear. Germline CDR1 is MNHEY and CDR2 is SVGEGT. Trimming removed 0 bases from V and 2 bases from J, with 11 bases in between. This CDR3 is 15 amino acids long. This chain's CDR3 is CASSYSAARAYEQYF. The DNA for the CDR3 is TGTGCCAGCAGTTACTCGGCGGCGCGAGCCTACGAGCAGTACTTC.

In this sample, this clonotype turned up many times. CDR3 DNA: TGTGCCAGCAGCCCCCACCCCGTTCCGTATACCGAGCAGTACTTC. This translates into CASSPHPVPYTEQYF. This rearrangement joins TRBV7-8 to TRBJ2-7, with D unclear. Germline lookup yields CDR1 SGHVS and CDR2 FQNEAQ. V lost 5 bases to trimming and J lost 6 bases, with 20 bases between them. CDR3 length: 15 amino acids. Full variable domain (outside the CDR3, taken from reference TRBV7-8 and TRBJ2-7): GAGVSQSPRYKVAKRGQDVALRCDPISGHVSLFWYQQALGQGPEFLTYFQNEAQLDKSGLPSDRFFAERPEGSVSTLKIQRTQQEDSAVYLCASSPHPVPYTEQYFGPGTRLTVT.

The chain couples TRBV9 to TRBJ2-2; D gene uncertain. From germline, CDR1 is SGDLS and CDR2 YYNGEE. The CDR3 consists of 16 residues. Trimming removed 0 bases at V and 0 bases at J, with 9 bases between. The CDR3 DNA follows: TGTGCCAGCAGCGTAGCTGGGCGGACGAACACCGGGGAGCTGTTTTTT. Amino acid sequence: CASSVAGRTNTGELFF.

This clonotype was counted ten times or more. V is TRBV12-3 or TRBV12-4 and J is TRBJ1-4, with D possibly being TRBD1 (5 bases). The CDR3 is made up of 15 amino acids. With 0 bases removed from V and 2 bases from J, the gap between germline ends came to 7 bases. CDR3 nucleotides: TGTGCCAGCAGTTTAGCCTCAGGGACTAATGAAAAACTGTTTTTT. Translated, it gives CASSLASGTNEKLFF.

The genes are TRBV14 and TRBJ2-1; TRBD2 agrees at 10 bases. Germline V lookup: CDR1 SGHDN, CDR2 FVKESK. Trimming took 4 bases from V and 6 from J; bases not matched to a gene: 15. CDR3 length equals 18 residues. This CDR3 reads CASSRGLPSGGFGNEQFF. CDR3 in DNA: TGTGCCAGCAGCCGAGGGCTCCCTAGCGGGGGATTTGGCAATGAGCAGTTCTTC.

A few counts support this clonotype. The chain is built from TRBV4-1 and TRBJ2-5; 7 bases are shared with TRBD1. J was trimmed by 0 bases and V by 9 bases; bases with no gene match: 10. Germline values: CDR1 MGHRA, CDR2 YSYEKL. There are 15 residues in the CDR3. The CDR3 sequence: CASSKLGTDQETQYF. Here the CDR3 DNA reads TGCGCCAGTAGCAAACTCGGGACAGACCAAGAGACCCAGTACTTC.

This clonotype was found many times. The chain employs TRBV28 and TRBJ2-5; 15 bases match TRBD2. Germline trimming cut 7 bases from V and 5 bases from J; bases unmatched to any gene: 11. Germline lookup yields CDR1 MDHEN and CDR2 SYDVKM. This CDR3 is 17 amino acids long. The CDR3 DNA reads TGTGCCAGCACCAACGGACTAGCGGGAGGGCCTATGGAGACCCAGTACTTC. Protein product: CASTNGLAGGPMETQYF. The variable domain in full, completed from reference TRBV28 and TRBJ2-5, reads DVKVTQSSRYLVKRTGEKVFLECVQDMDHENMFWYRQDPGLGLRLIYFSYDVKMKEKGDIPEGYSVSREKKERFSLILESASTNQTSMYLCASTNGLAGGPMETQYFGPGTRLLVL.

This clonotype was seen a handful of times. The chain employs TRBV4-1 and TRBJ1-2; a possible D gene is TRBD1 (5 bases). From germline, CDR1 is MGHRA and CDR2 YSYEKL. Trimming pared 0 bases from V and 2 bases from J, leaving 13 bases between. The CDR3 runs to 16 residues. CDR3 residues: CASSQEGPGKNYGYTF. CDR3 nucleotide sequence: TGCGCCAGCAGCCAAGAAGGGCCAGGGAAGAACTATGGCTACACCTTC.

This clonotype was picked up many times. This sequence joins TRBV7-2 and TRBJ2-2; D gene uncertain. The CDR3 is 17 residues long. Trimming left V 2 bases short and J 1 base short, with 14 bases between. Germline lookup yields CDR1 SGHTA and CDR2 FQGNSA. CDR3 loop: CASSLRGSDRNTGELFF. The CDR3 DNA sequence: TGTGCCAGCAGCTTAAGAGGCTCGGACCGGAACACCGGGGAGCTGTTTTTT.

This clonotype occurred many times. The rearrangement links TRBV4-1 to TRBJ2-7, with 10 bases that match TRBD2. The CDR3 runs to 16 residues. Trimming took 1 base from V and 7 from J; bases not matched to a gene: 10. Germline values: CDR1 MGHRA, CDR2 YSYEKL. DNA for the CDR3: TGCGCCAGCAGCCAAGCTCTAGCGGGGGCACCTAAGGAGCAGTACTTC. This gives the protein CASSQALAGAPKEQYF.

CDR3 sequence: CASSTAGGGNQPQHF. The CDR3 DNA reads as TGTGCCAGCAGCACCGCCGGGGGGGGCAATCAGCCCCAGCATTTT. The chain links TRBV28 to TRBJ1-5; TRBD1 is a possible D gene (5 bases). Germline lookup yields CDR1 MDHEN and CDR2 SYDVKM. The CDR3 length is 15 residues. The V end lost 6 bases, the J end lost 2 bases, and 14 bases lay between the germline ends.

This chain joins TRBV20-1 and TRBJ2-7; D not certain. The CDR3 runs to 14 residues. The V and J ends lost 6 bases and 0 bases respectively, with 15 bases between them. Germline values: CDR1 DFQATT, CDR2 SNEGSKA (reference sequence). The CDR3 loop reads CSAFGPISSYEQYF. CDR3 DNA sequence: TGCAGTGCCTTCGGACCGATTAGCTCCTACGAGCAGTACTTC.

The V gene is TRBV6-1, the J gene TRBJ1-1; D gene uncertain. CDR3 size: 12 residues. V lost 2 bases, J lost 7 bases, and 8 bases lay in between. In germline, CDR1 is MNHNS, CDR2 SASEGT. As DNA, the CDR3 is TGTGCCAGCAGTGAACTATTTTATGAAGCTTTCTTT. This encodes CASSELFYEAFF.